A selection of T cell receptor beta chains follows, all from one sample in a study of shared clonotypes between healthy human individuals. This table comes from immunoSEQ multiplex PCR, and its TCRdb copy is limited to in-frame clones, with some not included. The table shows hundreds of thousands of clones, with approximately 96% occurring only once. Sequencing used naive CD8+ T cells sorted from blood. Every receptor here comes from a woman in her twenties or thirties in good health. Each CDR3 is given with its conserved first and last residue. The D gene is left open where the match is weak. The size entry is marked missing in some rows and otherwise reads once, few, many or a size class.

clone size	D gene	J gene	V gene	CDR3 DNA	CDR3 protein
-	TRBD2	TRBJ2-3	TRBV4-1	TGCGCCAGCAGCCAGATAGCGGGAGGGACAGATACGCAGTATTTT	CASSQIAGGTDTQYF
-	-	TRBJ2-5	TRBV20-1	TGCAGTGCTAGAGAGAGCGGGACCCAGTACTTC	CSARESGTQYF
-	-	TRBJ1-2	TRBV23-1	TGCGCCAGCAGTCAAATACAGTCCCCAAACTATGGCTACACCTTC	CASSQIQSPNYGYTF
-	-	TRBJ2-1	TRBV18	TGTGCCACCATGGGCGACAAAGACAATGAGCAGTTCTTC	CATMGDKDNEQFF
-	TRBD2	TRBJ2-1	TRBV14	TGTGCCAGCAGCCAAGGGGCGGGAGAGGATGAGCAGTTCTTC	CASSQGAGEDEQFF
-	TRBD2	TRBJ2-3	TRBV5-4	TGTGCCAGCAGCCCTCTTGTGGAGCGGGGGACTAGCACAGATACGCAGTATTTT	CASSPLVERGTSTDTQYF
once	-	TRBJ1-4	TRBV7-6	TGTGCCAGCAGCTTAGCGTCCGGGAGACTGTATAATGAAAAACTGTTTTTT	CASSLASGRLYNEKLFF
-	TRBD1	TRBJ1-5	TRBV15	TGTGCCACCAGCAGAGACAGGGGGAGCAATCAGCCCCAGCATTTT	CATSRDRGSNQPQHF
-	-	TRBJ2-7	TRBV29-1	TGCAGCGTCGCCCCGGGCAATTCCTACGAGCAGTACTTC	CSVAPGNSYEQYF
once	TRBD1	TRBJ2-6	TRBV7-9	TGTGCCAGCAGCTCCCGGGACAGGGTACTTACCGGGGCCAACGTCCTGACTTTC	CASSSRDRVLTGANVLTF
-	-	TRBJ1-4	TRBV9	TGTGCCAGCAGCGTAGGTGGGGGGCGGACTAATGAAAAACTGTTTTTT	CASSVGGGRTNEKLFF
-	TRBD1	TRBJ2-2	TRBV2	TGTGCCAGCAGGGCCCGAAGGTGGGGGACAGGGGCTCCCGGGGAGCTGTTTTTT	CASRARRWGTGAPGELFF
-	TRBD1	TRBJ2-7	TRBV28	TGTGCCAGCAGCCTACCCGGGACAGCTGAGCAGTACTTC	CASSLPGTAEQYF
-	TRBD1	TRBJ2-1	TRBV19	TGTGCCAGTGGGACAGACTCCTACAATGAGCAGTTCTTC	CASGTDSYNEQFF
-	TRBD2	TRBJ2-3	TRBV29-1	TGCAGCGTTGGTTCAGCGGGACGGGGAGATACGCAGTATTTT	CSVGSAGRGDTQYF
-	-	TRBJ2-7	TRBV6-1	TGTGCCAGCAGTGAAGGCGGTGTGATGATCGAGCAGTACTTC	CASSEGGVMIEQYF
-	-	TRBJ2-5	TRBV5-6	TGTGCCAGCAGCTTGGCCCTAGCCGGGACTCGTCAAGAGACCCAGTACTTC	CASSLALAGTRQETQYF
-	-	TRBJ1-2	TRBV7-9	TGTGCCAGCAGCTTAATTATAGATGGCTACACCTTC	CASSLIIDGYTF
-	-	TRBJ1-2	TRBV14	TGTGCCAGCCAGGGTGTTTATGGCTACACCTTC	CASQGVYGYTF
few	TRBD1	TRBJ1-5	TRBV16	TGTGCCAGCAGCCCAACAGGGGGCAGATCGGCCCAGCATTTT	CASSPTGGRSAQHF
few	-	TRBJ1-5	TRBV27	TGTGCCAGCAGTTTTTCAGGGATTCATCAGCCCCAGCATTTT	CASSFSGIHQPQHF
-	-	TRBJ2-7	TRBV18	TGTGCCAGCTCACCAGAGACGGGACACCCTTCCTACGAGCAGTACTTC	CASSPETGHPSYEQYF
few	TRBD2	TRBJ2-7	TRBV5-6	TGTGCCAGCAGCTGGGGGGGCTCCTACGAGCAGTACTTC	CASSWGGSYEQYF
-	-	TRBJ2-7	TRBV5-4	TGTGCCAGCAGCTTGTGGGGGTTGGAGCAGTACTTC	CASSLWGLEQYF
-	-	TRBJ1-5	TRBV5-6	TGTGCCAGCAGCTCCGGGACTCATAGCAATCAGCCCCAGCATTTT	CASSSGTHSNQPQHF
-	-	TRBJ1-4	TRBV5-1	TGCGCCAGCAGTCCGCGTCAGGGGCTGACAGAATTAGTTGCAACTAATGAAAAACTGTTTTTT	CASSPRQGLTELVATNEKLFF
-	TRBD1	TRBJ1-2	TRBV28	TGTGCCAGCAGTTTAGGCCGCGCAGGGGGCTATGGCTACACCTTC	CASSLGRAGGYGYTF
-	-	TRBJ2-7	TRBV27	TGTGCCAGCAGTTTAGGATCATCTATGTCCGAGCAGTACTTC	CASSLGSSMSEQYF
-	-	TRBJ2-5	TRBV19	TGTGCCAGTAGTGCCTGGATGGGGGAGACCCAGTACTTC	CASSAWMGETQYF
-	TRBD2	TRBJ2-3	TRBV19	TGTGCCAGTAGTACAAGGGACCGGGACTACCGAAGCACAGATACGCAGTATTTT	CASSTRDRDYRSTDTQYF
-	TRBD2	TRBJ2-3	TRBV19	TGTGCCAGTAGTTACTTAGCGGGAGCAGATACGCAGTATTTT	CASSYLAGADTQYF
-	TRBD2	TRBJ2-3	TRBV5-4	TGTGCCAGCAGCTTGGGGGGACTAGCGTCAACAGATACGCAGTATTTT	CASSLGGLASTDTQYF
-	-	TRBJ2-1	TRBV5-4	TGTGCCAGCAGCTTGAGACTAGTCGAGGAGCAGTTCTTC	CASSLRLVEEQFF
-	TRBD2	TRBJ2-5	TRBV11-3	TGTGCCAGCAGCTTAGGACGGGGGGTCGAGGAGACCCAGTACTTC	CASSLGRGVEETQYF
once	-	TRBJ2-3	TRBV29-1	TGCAGCGTTGTGGGCCGCGGCACAGATACGCAGTATTTT	CSVVGRGTDTQYF
-	TRBD2	TRBJ2-2	TRBV6-1	TGTGCCAGCAGTGAATCGGCGGGAGGTAACACCGGGGAGCTGTTTTTT	CASSESAGGNTGELFF
-	-	TRBJ1-1	TRBV10-3	TGTGCCACTACACCGGGTGTCCCAAAGAGCTTTAACACTGAAGCTTTCTTT	CATTPGVPKSFNTEAFF
-	TRBD2	TRBJ2-1	TRBV4-1	TGCGCCAGCAGCCGTCCCAAGTTGGTGTTTCCGGGAGGGTCCTACAATGAGCAGTTCTTC	CASSRPKLVFPGGSYNEQFF
-	-	TRBJ2-7	TRBV2	TGTGCCAGCAGTGAATGGGGTACTGGAACCTACGAGCAGTACTTC	CASSEWGTGTYEQYF
-	TRBD1	TRBJ1-5	TRBV19	TGTGCCAGTAAGGACAGGGGCTTTGGCAGCAATCAGCCCCAGCATTTT	CASKDRGFGSNQPQHF
-	-	TRBJ2-1	TRBV4-2	TGTGCCAGCAGCCAGGGGATTGAACTCCATTTCCCGAACAATGAGCAGTTCTTC	CASSQGIELHFPNNEQFF
-	-	TRBJ1-1	TRBV2	TGTGCCAGCAGTGCCCGGGACCCAAACGGGGAGGATTACACTGAAGCTTTCTTT	CASSARDPNGEDYTEAFF
-	TRBD1	TRBJ2-7	TRBV6-4	TGTGCCAGCAGGGCCACCGGGACAGGGGGCGCGAGGCAGTACTTC	CASRATGTGGARQYF
-	-	TRBJ2-7	TRBV7-9	TGTGCCAGCAGCTTAGCGGGTGGACACGAGCAGTACTTC	CASSLAGGHEQYF
once	-	TRBJ2-2	TRBV7-2	TGTGCCAGCAGCTCACTAGGCACCGGGGAGCTGTTTTTT	CASSSLGTGELFF
-	-	TRBJ1-4	TRBV7-9	TGTGCCAGCAGCTTAGATGCTCATGAAAAACTGTTTTTT	CASSLDAHEKLFF
-	TRBD2	TRBJ2-1	TRBV27	TGTGCCAGCAGTTTAAACGGGAGGGGGAAGATTGAGCAGTTCTTC	CASSLNGRGKIEQFF
once	-	TRBJ2-3	TRBV27	TGTGCCAGCAGTTTATCGGGATTCTTCACAGATACGCAGTATTTT	CASSLSGFFTDTQYF
-	TRBD1	TRBJ2-1	TRBV28	TGTGCCAGCAGTCCCACTTGGGGGGACAGGGTGTACAATGAGCAGTTCTTC	CASSPTWGDRVYNEQFF
-	TRBD1	TRBJ2-3	TRBV28	TGTGCCAGCAGTTTAGGGCAGGGGGCGGATACGCAGTATTTT	CASSLGQGADTQYF
once	TRBD2	TRBJ2-7	TRBV4-1	TGCGCCAGCAGCCAAGATCTGGCTAGCGGAACCTACGAGCAGTACTTC	CASSQDLASGTYEQYF
-	-	TRBJ1-2	TRBV5-4	TGTGCCAGCAGTGAACAGGGATACCTCTTTGGCTACACCTTC	CASSEQGYLFGYTF